Listed below are T cell receptor beta chains from one sample, sequenced in a study of blood T cell repertoires in COVID-19. The table came from immunoSEQ multiplex PCR; TCRdb's copy has only in-frame clones and leaves some out. The sample has about 21,000 clones; 70% to 90% are singletons. The material sequenced was peripheral blood. The source of these receptors is a human donor with active COVID-19. The donor label of this sample is uncertain. CDR3s include the opening cysteine and the closing phenylalanine or tryptophan. The D gene is left open where the match is weak. The size field is filled for only some rows; it gives once, few, many or a size class.

d_gene	v_gene	abundance	j_gene	CDR3nt	CDR3aa
-	TRBV6-5	-	TRBJ2-5	TGTGCCAGCAGTTTAGGAGGGGTAGAGACCCAGTACTTC	CASSLGGVETQYF
-	TRBV7-7	-	TRBJ2-7	TGTGCTAGCAGCCCCATTGCTCAGACGCCCGGGACCTACGAGCAGTACTTC	CASSPIAQTPGTYEQYF
-	TRBV12-5	-	TRBJ2-1	TGTGCTAGTGAAAGCGCGGGCAGTTACAATGAGCAGTTCTTC	CASESAGSYNEQFF
TRBD1	TRBV28	medium-sized	TRBJ1-5	TGTGCCAGCAATACCTGGACAGGGAACAATCAGCCCCAGCATTTT	CASNTWTGNNQPQHF
-	TRBV7-3	-	TRBJ1-4	TGTGCCAGCAGCTTAGGAGGACGGACTAATGAAAAACTGTTTTTT	CASSLGGRTNEKLFF
-	TRBV12-3/TRBV12-4	-	TRBJ1-5	TGTGCCAGCACTCAGGAGGGCAATCAGCCCCAGCATTTT	CASTQEGNQPQHF
-	TRBV12-3/TRBV12-4	-	TRBJ2-1	TGTGCCGGCTCGTCGGGGGGCCACAATGAGCAGTTCTTC	CAGSSGGHNEQFF
TRBD1	TRBV27	-	TRBJ1-5	TGTGCCAGCAGTTCGACAGGGCAGCCCCAGCATTTT	CASSSTGQPQHF
-	TRBV12-3/TRBV12-4	-	TRBJ2-3	TGTGCCAGCGGTGGACTCTCAGATACGCAGTATTTT	CASGGLSDTQYF
TRBD2	TRBV7-3	-	TRBJ2-7	TGTGCCAGCAGCCCGGGACTAGCGGGAGGGCCCTCCTACGAGCAGTACTTC	CASSPGLAGGPSYEQYF
TRBD2	TRBV5-1	-	TRBJ2-5	TGCGCCAGCAGCTCCCAGGGACTAGCGGGTCTAGAGACCCAGTACTTC	CASSSQGLAGLETQYF
TRBD1	TRBV2	-	TRBJ2-3	TGTGCCAGCAGTGCCGGGACAGGAGCCAGAGATACGCAGTATTTT	CASSAGTGARDTQYF
TRBD2	TRBV10-3	-	TRBJ2-7	TGTGCCATCAGTGAACTAGCGGGACCAATCGAGCAGTACTTC	CAISELAGPIEQYF
TRBD1	TRBV18	-	TRBJ2-3	TGTGCCAGCTCACGGAGGACAGGGGGATCAGATACGCAGTATTTT	CASSRRTGGSDTQYF
-	TRBV11-2	-	TRBJ2-7	TGTGCCAGCAGCCGACCGGACAGCTACGAGCAGTACTTC	CASSRPDSYEQYF
-	TRBV24-1	-	TRBJ2-2	TGTGCCACCAGGCAGGGAGGTTTAGGGGGCGGGGACACCGGGGAGCTGTTTTTT	CATRQGGLGGGDTGELFF
-	TRBV5-1	-	TRBJ2-2	TGCGCCAGCAGCTCCAGCCTAGGACAAACCGGGGAGCTGTTTTTT	CASSSSLGQTGELFF
-	TRBV4-2	-	TRBJ2-3	TGTGCCAGCAGCCAAAGCGTAGATACGCAGTATTTT	CASSQSVDTQYF
TRBD2	TRBV5-4	once	TRBJ2-3	TGTGCCAGCAGCCCAAAGCGGGAGACGGGCGTTAGGCAGTATTTT	CASSPKRETGVRQYF
TRBD2	TRBV4-1	once	TRBJ2-3	TGCGCCAGCAGCCAAGATGGGGCGGGAGGGTATGCAGATACGCAGTATTTT	CASSQDGAGGYADTQYF
TRBD1	TRBV30	few	TRBJ1-1	TGTGCCTGGAGTGGGGAAGGACAGGGGATGGGGGCCACTGAAGCTTTCTTT	CAWSGEGQGMGATEAFF
TRBD1	TRBV5-6	few	TRBJ1-5	TGTGCCAGCAGCCGCGACAGGGGGCAGCCCCAGCATTTT	CASSRDRGQPQHF
-	TRBV28	-	TRBJ1-5	TGTGCCTCCCGGGACACCTTCGGTGGGAATCAGCCCCAGCATTTT	CASRDTFGGNQPQHF
-	TRBV9	-	TRBJ1-3	TGTGCCAGCAGCCCAGACTCACTCGGTGGAAACACCATATATTTT	CASSPDSLGGNTIYF
TRBD2	TRBV6-2/TRBV6-3	once	TRBJ2-3	TGTGCCAGCAGTTACTCTTTGACAGCGGGAGTAGATACGCAGTATTTT	CASSYSLTAGVDTQYF
TRBD2	TRBV14	-	TRBJ2-3	TGTGCCAGCAGCCAACTAGCGGGGTTCACAGATACGCAGTATTTT	CASSQLAGFTDTQYF
-	TRBV7-8	-	TRBJ2-1	TGTGCCAGCAGCCCCCAGCTAGGAGGTGCCCTCAATGAGCAGTTCTTC	CASSPQLGGALNEQFF
TRBD1	TRBV19	-	TRBJ2-7	TGTGCCAGTAGTATTGGACAGGGAAGAGCCTACGAGCAGTACTTC	CASSIGQGRAYEQYF
TRBD2	TRBV2	-	TRBJ2-1	TGTGCCAGCACTAGCGGGAGGGCCGGTGAGCAGTTCTTC	CASTSGRAGEQFF
TRBD1	TRBV5-5	-	TRBJ1-1	TGTGCCAGCAGCACACAGACAGGGGGGAACACTGAAGCTTTCTTT	CASSTQTGGNTEAFF
-	TRBV2	-	TRBJ2-3	TGTGCCAGCAGTGGACAGCACGGCACAGATACGCAGTATTTT	CASSGQHGTDTQYF
TRBD1	TRBV18	-	TRBJ2-7	TGTGCCAGCTCACCAAACAGGGGAGACTACGAGCAGTACTTC	CASSPNRGDYEQYF
-	TRBV19	-	TRBJ2-5	TGTGCCAGTAGTATTAGCAGGGAAGAGACCCAGTACTTC	CASSISREETQYF
-	TRBV5-4	-	TRBJ2-6	TGTGCCAGCAGCCCCCCTGGGGGGGCGCGGGGGGCCAACGTCCTGACTTTC	CASSPPGGARGANVLTF
-	TRBV2	-	TRBJ2-3	TGTGCCAGCAGTTGGCGGTCTAGCACAGATACGCAGTATTTT	CASSWRSSTDTQYF
TRBD1	TRBV29-1	-	TRBJ2-6	TGCAGCGCCGCCGGGACAGAGACTGGGGCCAACGTCCTGACTTTC	CSAAGTETGANVLTF
-	TRBV18	-	TRBJ2-7	TGTGCCAGCTCACCTGACCGATGGGGCCACTACGAGCAGTACTTC	CASSPDRWGHYEQYF
-	TRBV3-1/TRBV3-2	-	TRBJ2-1	TGTGCCAGCAGCCAAGATACCCCAAGCGTAACCTACAATGAGCAGTTCTTC	CASSQDTPSVTYNEQFF
TRBD2	TRBV3-1/TRBV3-2	-	TRBJ2-7	TGTGCCAGCAGCCAAGGGGGACTAGCGGGAGCCTACGAGCAGTACTTC	CASSQGGLAGAYEQYF
TRBD1	TRBV7-3	-	TRBJ1-1	TGTGCCAGCAGCTTAACGCCACAGGGGGGTAACACTGAAGCTTTCTTT	CASSLTPQGGNTEAFF
TRBD1	TRBV2	-	TRBJ2-1	TGTGCCAGCAGCGACGAATTGACAGGGGGCTATGAGCAGTTCTTC	CASSDELTGGYEQFF
-	TRBV19	-	TRBJ1-1	TGTGCCAGTAGTATAGGGGAGTCGGAAGCTTTCTTT	CASSIGESEAFF
TRBD2	TRBV14	-	TRBJ2-1	TGTGCCAGCAGCCCATCCGGACTAGTTGGTAATGAGCAGTTCTTC	CASSPSGLVGNEQFF
TRBD1	TRBV3-1/TRBV3-2	-	TRBJ1-1	TGTGCCAGCAGCCAACGGTCTTCAGGGGGAATGAACACTGAAGCTTTCTTT	CASSQRSSGGMNTEAFF
TRBD1	TRBV7-2	-	TRBJ2-7	TGTGCCAGCAGCTTAAGAAGCAGGGGGCTAGGGGAGCAGTACTTC	CASSLRSRGLGEQYF
TRBD2	TRBV3-1/TRBV3-2	-	TRBJ2-1	TGTGCCAGCAGCCTAGGACTAGCGAACAATGAGCAGTTCTTC	CASSLGLANNEQFF
TRBD2	TRBV19	-	TRBJ2-1	TGTGCCAGTAGTAGAGTCAGCGGGAGTTTACCGGGCAATGAGCAGTTCTTC	CASSRVSGSLPGNEQFF
TRBD1	TRBV6-6	-	TRBJ1-1	TGTGCCAGCTGGTCGCGACAGGGGGGATCTGAAGCTTTCTTT	CASWSRQGGSEAFF
TRBD1	TRBV30	once	TRBJ1-6	TGTGCCTGGAAGGGGGACAGAAATTTCTATAATTCACCCCTCCACTTT	CAWKGDRNFYNSPLHF